This TCR beta chain was captured in a study of control samples from healthy donors and cancer patients. Remarks on this clone: A junction boundary mismatches the germline segment, possibly from a read error.

Germline V lookup: CDR1 SGHRS, CDR2 YFSETQ. This CDR3 is 14 amino acids long. Sequenced by immunoSEQ multiplex PCR; TCRdb stores in-frame clones only, minus some. The sample gives roughly 450,000 clones, 90% of which show up once; just under 6.5% is in the top ten. Sample: PBMCs. V usage is TRBV5-1 and J usage is TRBJ1-1, with 9 bases fitting TRBD1. The source of this sequence is a man aged 40-55 years with head and neck cancer. CDR3 bases: TGCGCCAGCAACTTGGGACAGGGAGCCACTGAAGCTTTCTTT. Its protein is CASNLGQGATEAFF.